The rows below give T cell receptor beta chains drawn from one sample of a study of Ad26.COV2.S vaccination and SARS-CoV-2 variants. Sequencing used immunoSEQ multiplex PCR; TCRdb keeps in-frame clones, though not all of them. The sample includes around 300,000 clones, 88% seen only once; the top ten take 6.4%. This sample comprised peripheral blood, obtained in a trial of Ad26.COV2.S vaccine versus placebo. All receptors come from a person between 18 and 65 years old who received the Ad26.COV2.S COVID-19 vaccine or a placebo. The CDR3 runs from the conserved cysteine through the conserved F or W. D genes are given only for firm matches. Clone size, where shown, is once, few, many, or a class for clones that have expanded.

cdr3_nt	cdr3_aa	clone_size	d_call	v_call	j_call
TGCAGCGCTTCACAGGGAGCTAATGAAAAACTGTTTTTT	CSASQGANEKLFF	.	.	TRBV29-1	TRBJ1-4
TGTGCCAGCTCACCAGATAATCAGCCCCAGCATTTT	CASSPDNQPQHF	.	.	TRBV18	TRBJ1-5
TGTGCCACCATACTTGTAGGCTCCTCTCAGCCCCAGCATTTT	CATILVGSSQPQHF	.	.	TRBV6-5	TRBJ1-5
TGCGCCAGCAGTGGACTAGCGGGAGGAGTTGAGCAGTTCTTC	CASSGLAGGVEQFF	.	TRBD2	TRBV10-2	TRBJ2-1
TGTGCCAGCTCCCAGACAGGGAGTATTCATGGAGCTTTCTTT	CASSQTGSIHGAFF	.	TRBD1	TRBV7-3	TRBJ1-1
TGTGCCAGCTCACCCGGACGCGAAAAACTGTTTTTT	CASSPGREKLFF	once	.	TRBV18	TRBJ1-4
TGTGCCAGCCTGCAGGCCACAGGGGGGAATCAGCCCCAGCATTTT	CASLQATGGNQPQHF	.	TRBD1	TRBV28	TRBJ1-5
TGTGCCAGCAGTAGACAGGGGACGTCCTATGGCTACACCTTC	CASSRQGTSYGYTF	.	TRBD1	TRBV6-5	TRBJ1-2
TGCGCCAGCAGCCAAGCGGGGGCCAGGGGCAATGAGCAGTTCTTC	CASSQAGARGNEQFF	.	.	TRBV4-3	TRBJ2-1
TGTGCCAGTATCGATCTAGCCAAAAACATTCAGTACTTC	CASIDLAKNIQYF	.	.	TRBV19	TRBJ2-4
TGTGCCAGCAGCTTATTCACGGGGGCTGGAAACACCATATATTTT	CASSLFTGAGNTIYF	.	.	TRBV7-2	TRBJ1-3
TGTGCTAGTGGTTGGAACACAGATACGCAGTATTTT	CASGWNTDTQYF	once	.	TRBV12-5	TRBJ2-3
TGTGCCAGCAGTGAGGGTGGGGGAAACACTGAAGCTTTCTTT	CASSEGGGNTEAFF	.	.	TRBV2	TRBJ1-1
TGTGCCAGCAGCCCCAAAATGAAGGGTTGGGACACTGAAGCTTTCTTT	CASSPKMKGWDTEAFF	.	.	TRBV7-2	TRBJ1-1
TGTGCCACAAAGAACTTCCTTAATAATTCACCCCTCCACTTT	CATKNFLNNSPLHF	.	.	TRBV24-1	TRBJ1-6
TGTGCCAGCAGTGTCTCAGGGAGAAGCCAAGAGACCCAGTACTTC	CASSVSGRSQETQYF	.	.	TRBV6-4	TRBJ2-5
TGTGCCAGCAGCTTAGTTTATAGCTCTGGGGCCAACGTCCTGACTTTC	CASSLVYSSGANVLTF	.	.	TRBV11-2	TRBJ2-6
TGTGCCAGCAGCGTAGAGAGGAGGACTGAAGCTTTCTTT	CASSVERRTEAFF	.	.	TRBV9	TRBJ1-1
TGTGCCAGCAGCCCAAGGGACAGCTTCACAGATACGCAGTATTTT	CASSPRDSFTDTQYF	.	TRBD1	TRBV7-2	TRBJ2-3
TGTGCCAGCAGCTTGTCGGGGGTCGATACGCAGTATTTT	CASSLSGVDTQYF	.	.	TRBV7-3	TRBJ2-3
TGTGCCACCATGGCGATAATGGCGGGAACTCGTGAAGCTTTCTTT	CATMAIMAGTREAFF	.	.	TRBV7-3	TRBJ1-1
TGCAGCGGGGGGGGACTAGCGGGATATACGCAGTATTTT	CSGGGLAGYTQYF	.	TRBD2	TRBV29-1	TRBJ2-3
TGTGCCATCAGTGAGCGGGACAGGGTAAACGAAAAACTGTTTTTT	CAISERDRVNEKLFF	.	TRBD1	TRBV10-3	TRBJ1-4
TGCGCCAGCAGCTTGGCGGTGGATGGCTACACCTTC	CASSLAVDGYTF	.	.	TRBV5-1	TRBJ1-2
TGTGCCAGCAGTGAATCGGGCACCTCTGGAAACACCATATATTTT	CASSESGTSGNTIYF	.	.	TRBV25-1	TRBJ1-3
TGTGCCAGCAGTTACGGGGCAGGGGGGCATGAAAAACTGTTTTTT	CASSYGAGGHEKLFF	.	TRBD1	TRBV6-6	TRBJ1-4
TGTGCCAGCTCACCACAAACACGGAACACCGGGGAGCTGTTTTTT	CASSPQTRNTGELFF	.	.	TRBV18	TRBJ2-2
TGTGCCAGCAAACTGGGACAATTGAACACCGGGGAGCTGTTTTTT	CASKLGQLNTGELFF	few	.	TRBV6-5	TRBJ2-2
TGTGCCAGCAGCTTAGACTCCAGCCAGGCGTCCTACAATGAGCAGTTCTTC	CASSLDSSQASYNEQFF	few	.	TRBV11-2	TRBJ2-1
TGCGCCAGCAGCCCCAAGGGGGCGACCGGCTACACCTTC	CASSPKGATGYTF	.	TRBD1	TRBV5-1	TRBJ1-2
TGTGCCAGCTCACGGGACAGAGCTAACTATGGCTACACCTTC	CASSRDRANYGYTF	.	TRBD1	TRBV18	TRBJ1-2
TGCGCCAGCAGCCAAGACAGCGGGAGTATTAGAGTTCGCGAGCAGTACTTC	CASSQDSGSIRVREQYF	few	TRBD2	TRBV4-1	TRBJ2-7
TGTGCCAGCAGCTTAGCCCCTGTTCTCTCTGGGGCCAACGTCCTGACTTTC	CASSLAPVLSGANVLTF	.	.	TRBV7-9	TRBJ2-6
TGCGCAGAAGAGGGGTCCGTTAAGACCCAGTACTTC	CAEEGSVKTQYF	.	.	TRBV5-1	TRBJ2-5
TGTGCCAGCAGCTTAGCGATAGATACGCAGTATTTT	CASSLAIDTQYF	.	.	TRBV7-9	TRBJ2-3
TGTGCCAGCAGCTCCAGCGGGGGGCTCTCTGGAAACACCATATATTTT	CASSSSGGLSGNTIYF	.	.	TRBV13	TRBJ1-3
TGTGCCAGCAGTCCAGGGGGCCGATACGAGCAGTACTTC	CASSPGGRYEQYF	.	TRBD1	TRBV7-3	TRBJ2-7
TGTGCCAGCAGCTTAGTTGCGCGGGGGGTCCGGGAGACCCAGTACTTC	CASSLVARGVRETQYF	.	TRBD2	TRBV7-2	TRBJ2-5
TGTGCCAGCAGCTTGGGACTAGCGGGAAGGGGCGAGCAGTTCTTC	CASSLGLAGRGEQFF	.	TRBD2	TRBV7-9	TRBJ2-1
TGTGCCAGCAGCGTAGTTACAGGGGGCTATCAAGAGACCCAGTACTTC	CASSVVTGGYQETQYF	.	TRBD1	TRBV9	TRBJ2-5
TGTGCCAGCAGCTTGTGGGCCCCTCCCGCAGGACACCAAGAGACCCAGTACTTC	CASSLWAPPAGHQETQYF	.	.	TRBV5-6	TRBJ2-5
TGTGCTAGTGGAGAGACTGGTGGCTACACCTTC	CASGETGGYTF	.	.	TRBV12-5	TRBJ1-2
TGTGCCACCAGCAGAGATCTTGGCCTTCAGCCCCAGCATTTT	CATSRDLGLQPQHF	few	.	TRBV15	TRBJ1-5
TGTGCCAGCAGCTTAGCTCCTAGCGGCAATGAGCAGTTCTTC	CASSLAPSGNEQFF	.	TRBD2	TRBV7-2	TRBJ2-1